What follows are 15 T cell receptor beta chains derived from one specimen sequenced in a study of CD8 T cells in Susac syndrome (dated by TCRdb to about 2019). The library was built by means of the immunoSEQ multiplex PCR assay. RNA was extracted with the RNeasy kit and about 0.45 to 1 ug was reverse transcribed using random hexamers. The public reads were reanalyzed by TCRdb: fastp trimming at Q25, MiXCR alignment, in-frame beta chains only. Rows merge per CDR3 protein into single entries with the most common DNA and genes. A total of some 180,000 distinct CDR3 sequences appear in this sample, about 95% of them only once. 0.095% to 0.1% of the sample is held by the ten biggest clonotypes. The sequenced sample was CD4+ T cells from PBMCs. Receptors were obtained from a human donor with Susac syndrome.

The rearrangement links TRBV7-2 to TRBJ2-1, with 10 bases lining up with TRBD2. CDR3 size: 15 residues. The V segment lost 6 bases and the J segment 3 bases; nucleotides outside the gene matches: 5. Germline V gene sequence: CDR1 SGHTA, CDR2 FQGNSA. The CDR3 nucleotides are TGTGCCAGCAGAACCGGGACTAGCGACTACAATGAGCAGTTCTTC. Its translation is CASRTGTSDYNEQFF. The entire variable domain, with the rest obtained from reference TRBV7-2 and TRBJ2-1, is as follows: GAGVSQSPSNKVTEKGKDVELRCDPISGHTALYWYRQSLGQGLEFLIYFQGNSAPDKSGLPSDRFSAERTGGSVSTLTIQRTQQEDSAVYLCASRTGTSDYNEQFFGPGTRLTVL.

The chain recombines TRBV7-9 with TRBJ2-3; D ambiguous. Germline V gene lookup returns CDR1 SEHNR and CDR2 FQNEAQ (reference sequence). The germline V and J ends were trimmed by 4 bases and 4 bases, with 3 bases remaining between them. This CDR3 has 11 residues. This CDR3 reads CASSSSDTQYF. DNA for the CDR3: TGTGCCAGCAGCTCATCAGATACGCAGTATTTT.

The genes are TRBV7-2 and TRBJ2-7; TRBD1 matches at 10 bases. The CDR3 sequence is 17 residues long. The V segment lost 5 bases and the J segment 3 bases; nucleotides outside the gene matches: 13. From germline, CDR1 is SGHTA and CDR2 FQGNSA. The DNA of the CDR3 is TGTGCCAGCAGCCCAACGAGGAGACAGGGGGCCGACTACGAGCAGTACTTC. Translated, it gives CASSPTRRQGADYEQYF. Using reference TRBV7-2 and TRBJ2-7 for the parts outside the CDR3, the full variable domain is GAGVSQSPSNKVTEKGKDVELRCDPISGHTALYWYRQSLGQGLEFLIYFQGNSAPDKSGLPSDRFSAERTGGSVSTLTIQRTQQEDSAVYLCASSPTRRQGADYEQYFGPGTRLTVT.

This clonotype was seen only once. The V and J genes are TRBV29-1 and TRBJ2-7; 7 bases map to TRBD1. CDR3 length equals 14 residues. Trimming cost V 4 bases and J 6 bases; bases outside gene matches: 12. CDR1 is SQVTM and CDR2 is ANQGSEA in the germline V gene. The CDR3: CSVGRRQGPSEQYF. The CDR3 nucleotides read TGCAGCGTTGGCCGGAGACAGGGTCCCTCCGAGCAGTACTTC.

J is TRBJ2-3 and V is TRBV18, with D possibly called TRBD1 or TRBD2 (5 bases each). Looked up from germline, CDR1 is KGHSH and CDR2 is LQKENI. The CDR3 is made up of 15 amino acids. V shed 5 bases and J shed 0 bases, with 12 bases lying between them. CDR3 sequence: CASSSGTQSTDTQYF. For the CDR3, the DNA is TGTGCCAGCTCATCCGGGACCCAAAGCACAGATACGCAGTATTTT.

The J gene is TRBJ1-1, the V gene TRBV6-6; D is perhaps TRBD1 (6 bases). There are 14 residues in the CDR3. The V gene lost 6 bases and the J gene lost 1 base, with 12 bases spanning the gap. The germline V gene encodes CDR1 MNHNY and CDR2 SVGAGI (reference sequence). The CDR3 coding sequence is TGTGCCAGCAGACACGGACAGACGAACACTGAAGCTTTCTTT. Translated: CASRHGQTNTEAFF.

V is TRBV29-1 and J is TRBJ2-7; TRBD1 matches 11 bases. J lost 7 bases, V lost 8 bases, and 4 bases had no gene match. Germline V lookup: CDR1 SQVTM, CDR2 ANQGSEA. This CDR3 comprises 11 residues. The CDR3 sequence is CSTGQGEEQYF. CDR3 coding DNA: TGCAGCACGGGACAGGGGGAAGAGCAGTACTTC.

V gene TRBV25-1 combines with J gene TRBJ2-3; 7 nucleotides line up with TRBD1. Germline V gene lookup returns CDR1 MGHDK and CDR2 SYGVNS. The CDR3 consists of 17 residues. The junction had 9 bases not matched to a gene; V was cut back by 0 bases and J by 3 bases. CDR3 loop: CASSEYTMGQSTDTQYF. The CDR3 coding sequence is TGTGCCAGCAGTGAATATACTATGGGACAGTCTACAGATACGCAGTATTTT.

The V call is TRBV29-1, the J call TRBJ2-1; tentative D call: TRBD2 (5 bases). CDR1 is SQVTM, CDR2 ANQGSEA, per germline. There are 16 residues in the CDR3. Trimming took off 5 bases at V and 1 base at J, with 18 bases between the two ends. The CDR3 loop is CSVLPRGEESYNEQFF. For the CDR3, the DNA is TGCAGCGTTCTACCCCGGGGTGAGGAATCCTACAATGAGCAGTTCTTC.

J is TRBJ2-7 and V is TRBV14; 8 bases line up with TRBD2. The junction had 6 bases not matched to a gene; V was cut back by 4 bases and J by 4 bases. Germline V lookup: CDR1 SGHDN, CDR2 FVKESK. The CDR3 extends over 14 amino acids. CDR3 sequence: CASSPRGGRYEQYF. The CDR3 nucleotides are TGTGCCAGCAGCCCTCGGGGGGGTCGGTACGAGCAGTACTTC.

CDR3 loop: CAIGDGKTDNEQFF. CDR3 coding DNA: TGTGCCATCGGGGACGGAAAAACCGACAATGAGCAGTTCTTC. V usage is TRBV10-3 and J usage is TRBJ2-1, with D tentatively TRBD1 or TRBD2 (5 bases each). Germline lookup yields CDR1 ENHRY and CDR2 SYGVKD. Between the trimmed V and J ends, which lost 8 bases and 5 bases, there was a span of 16 bases. The length of the CDR3 is 14 residues.

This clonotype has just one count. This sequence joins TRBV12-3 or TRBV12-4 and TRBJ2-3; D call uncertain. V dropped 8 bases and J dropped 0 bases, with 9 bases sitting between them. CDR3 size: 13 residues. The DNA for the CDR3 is TGTGCCAGCTTAGCCCCTAGCACAGATACGCAGTATTTT. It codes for CASLAPSTDTQYF.

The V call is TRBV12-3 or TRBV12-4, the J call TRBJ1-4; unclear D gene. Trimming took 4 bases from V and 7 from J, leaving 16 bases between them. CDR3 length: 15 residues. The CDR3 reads CASSSGKGLGEKLFF. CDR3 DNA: TGTGCCAGCAGTTCGGGGAAAGGGTTAGGTGAAAAACTGTTTTTT.

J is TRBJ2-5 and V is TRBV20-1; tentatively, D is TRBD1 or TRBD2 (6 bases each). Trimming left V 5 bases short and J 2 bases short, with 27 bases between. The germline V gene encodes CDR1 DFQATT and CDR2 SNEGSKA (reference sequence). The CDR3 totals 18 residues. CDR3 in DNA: TGCAGTGCTCGGCAAAGGGACATATTGCGGGGTCCTCAAGAGACCCAGTACTTC. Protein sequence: CSARQRDILRGPQETQYF.

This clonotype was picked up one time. CDR3 amino acids: CASSLSTVNQPQHF. The CDR3 bases are TGTGCCAGCAGCTTATCGACAGTGAATCAGCCCCAGCATTTT. This sequence joins TRBV7-8 and TRBJ1-5; D might be TRBD1 (5 bases). Between the trimmed V and J ends, which lost 2 bases and 4 bases, there was a span of 9 bases. The germline V gene encodes CDR1 SGHVS and CDR2 FQNEAQ. CDR3 length: 14 amino acids.